This T cell receptor (beta chain) stems from a study of Tregs in tolerant kidney transplant recipients. Study observations and caveats: Biological reproducibility was not directly addressed in this study. Antigen-driven expansion was suggested because donor-specific Tregs expanded more than all Tregs in tolerant patients.

Related graft donors supplied nonmyeloablative bone marrow transplants, and mixed chimerism was transient. Clones were read by immunoSEQ multiplex PCR, and TCRdb kept only the in-frame ones, dropping some. The repertoire holds around 50,000 clones, with over 80% as singletons. Note on this clone: Its antigen is unknown.

Trimming cost V 5 bases and J 0 bases, with 10 bases left between them. This CDR3 is 14 amino acids long. Germline V gives CDR1 MNHEY, CDR2 SMNVEV (reference sequence). The rearrangement joins TRBV27 to TRBJ2-5; TRBD2 might be the D (6 bases). Source: CD8+ T cells from blood (PBMCs), taken 24 months after the transplant. The source is a human patient who received a combined kidney and bone marrow transplant. Some T cells may have come from the graft donor. The CDR3: CASSPLADQETQYF. The DNA for the CDR3 is TGTGCCAGCAGTCCCTTAGCGGACCAAGAGACCCAGTACTTC.